The present T cell receptor beta chain was sequenced within a study of T-cell reconstitution after alpha-beta-depleted transplantation in children. The germline gives CDR1 DFQATT, CDR2 SNEGSKA (reference sequence). The CDR3 runs to 17 residues. Points from the study as a whole: Surviving thymic progenitors and recipient T cells were the source of high TCRbeta diversity at day 60 in some patients. Several hundred graft clones that had expanded were reportedly the source of alpha-beta T cells about two months after transplant. T-cell counts and diversity were attributed mostly to newly produced T cells one year after transplant.

Points on this clonotype: Its antigen is not known. At one boundary the junction diverges from the germline segment, which might be a read error.

A TCRbeta library incorporating unique molecular identifiers was prepared. One entry per CDR3 protein, called by TCRdb with MiXCR from the PCR reads. Here the sample spans approximately 32,000 distinct CDR3 sequences, under 7.5% being singletons. The chain recombines TRBV20-1 with TRBJ1-6; D remains ambiguous. This material consisted of peripheral blood, taken 60 days after TCRalphabeta/CD19-depleted stem cell transplant. The sequence was obtained from a child under two years old who had a stem cell transplant for acute myeloid leukemia, so the T cells may come from the graft donor. The CDR3 nucleotides are TGCTGTGCTAGAATAAGACATTCGAGCTCCTATAATTCACCCCTCCACTTT. It codes for CCARIRHSSSYNSPLHF.